This entry describes one TCR beta chain. The antigen is unknown. What was sequenced were expressed TCRB transcripts, since all of the isolated RNA had been reverse transcribed. TCRdb keeps only in-frame clones here, not all; method: immunoSEQ multiplex PCR. The table includes around 450,000 clones, about an eighth detected once. Trimming left V 3 bases short and J 6 bases short, with 8 bases between. CDR1 is DFQATT and CDR2 is SNEGSKA in the germline V gene (reference sequence). The CDR3 has 11 residues. This specimen belongs to a study of beta chain features in type 1 diabetes. Study-wide results and limits: Here, the possible influence of HLA type (on TCRB rearrangement) remained unresolved. More deletions and fewer insertions at VDJ junctions were seen in type 1 diabetes patients.

Sorting based on CD45RO/CCR7/CD25/CD127/CD95/CD27 separated CD4+ naive, central memory, regulatory and stem cell-like memory cells. Each of the sorted populations had a purity greater than 98%. The TCR was taken from a woman aged 18-29 years in good health. The chain employs TRBV20-1 and TRBJ1-1; D ambiguous. The sequencing input was naive CD4+ T cells from blood. The CDR3 DNA sequence: TGCAGTGCTAGGTCCGTCCCTGAAGCTTTCTTT. This sequence encodes CSARSVPEAFF.